This T cell receptor beta chain was found in a study of CD8 T cells in Susac syndrome. V shed 0 bases and J 7 bases; nucleotides not matched to a gene: 6. The CDR3 has 15 amino acids. Germline CDR1 and CDR2: SGDLS and YYNGEE. The RNA input was 0.5 to 1 ug, and it was reverse transcribed with random hexamers. TCRdb used MiXCR to reprocess the immunoSEQ multiplex PCR reads, holding one entry per CDR3 protein. There are around 130,000 distinct CDR3 sequences in the sample; roughly 95% occur only once, and around 0.12% lies in the top ten. This clonotype was recorded only once. The TCR comes from a human donor with multiple sclerosis. The V call is TRBV9, the J call TRBJ1-5; the match to TRBD1 covers 8 bases. The source material was CD4+ T cells from PBMCs. The CDR3 DNA sequence: TGTGCCAGCAGCGTAGCGCCAGGGGGCGGACAGCCCCAGCATTTT. Translation gives CASSVAPGGGQPQHF. The full variable domain, completed using reference TRBV9 and TRBJ1-5, is DSGVTQTPKHLITATGQRVTLRCSPRSGDLSVYWYQQSLDQGLQFLIQYYNGEERAKGNILERFSAQQFPDLHSELNLSSLELGDSALYFCASSVAPGGGQPQHFGDGTRLSIL.